Only a few counts were recorded for the clone carrying this TCR beta chain. Germline CDR1 SGHTA, CDR2 FQGNSA. The CDR3 length is 15 residues. V dropped 3 bases and J dropped 0; count of bases not matched to a gene: 5. The data were obtained in a study of beta chain features in type 1 diabetes. Expressed TCRB transcripts got sequenced, as all isolated RNA was reverse transcribed. Measured with immunoSEQ multiplex PCR; TCRdb has only the in-frame clones, and not every one. The sample carries under 950,000 clones, about 17% recorded once. This clonotype was sampled from a woman between 18 and 29 years old in good health. The chain has TRBV7-2 and TRBJ2-7; 7 positions agree with TRBD2. What was sequenced was naive CD4+ T cells from blood. The CDR3 sequence: CASSFQAGNSYEQYF. Here the CDR3 DNA reads TGTGCCAGCAGCTTCCAAGCGGGAAACTCCTACGAGCAGTACTTC.